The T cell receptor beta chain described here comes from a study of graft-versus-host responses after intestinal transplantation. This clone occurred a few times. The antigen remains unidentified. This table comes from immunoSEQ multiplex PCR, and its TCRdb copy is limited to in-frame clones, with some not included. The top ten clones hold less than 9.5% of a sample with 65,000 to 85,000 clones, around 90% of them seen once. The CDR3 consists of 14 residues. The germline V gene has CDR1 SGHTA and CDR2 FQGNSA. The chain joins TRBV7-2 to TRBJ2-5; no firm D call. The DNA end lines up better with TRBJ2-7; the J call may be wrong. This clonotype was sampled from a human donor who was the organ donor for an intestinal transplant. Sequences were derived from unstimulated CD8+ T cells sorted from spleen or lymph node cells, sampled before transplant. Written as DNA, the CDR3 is TGTGCCAGCAGCTTAGGAGTCGGTTCCTACGAGCAGTACTTC. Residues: CASSLGVGSYEQYF.